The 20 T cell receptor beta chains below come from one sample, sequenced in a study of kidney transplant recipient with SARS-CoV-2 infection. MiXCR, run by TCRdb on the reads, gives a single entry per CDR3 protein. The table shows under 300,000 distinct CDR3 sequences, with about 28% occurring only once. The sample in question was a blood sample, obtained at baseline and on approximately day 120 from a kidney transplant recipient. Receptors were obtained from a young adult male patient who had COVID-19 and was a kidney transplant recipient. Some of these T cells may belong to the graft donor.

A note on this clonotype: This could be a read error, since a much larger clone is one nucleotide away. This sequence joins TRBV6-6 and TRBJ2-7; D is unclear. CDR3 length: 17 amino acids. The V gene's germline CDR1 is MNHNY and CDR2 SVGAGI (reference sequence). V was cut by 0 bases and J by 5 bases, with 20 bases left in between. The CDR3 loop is CASSYSPVVLGINEQYF. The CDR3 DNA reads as TGTGCCAGCAGTTACTCGCCGGTAGTTCTGGGAATAAACGAGCAGTACTTC.

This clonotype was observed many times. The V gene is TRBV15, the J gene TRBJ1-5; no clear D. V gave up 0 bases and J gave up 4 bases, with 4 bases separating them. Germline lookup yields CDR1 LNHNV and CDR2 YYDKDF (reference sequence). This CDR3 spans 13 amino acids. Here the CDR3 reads CATSRDENQPQHF. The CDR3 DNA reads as TGTGCCACCAGCAGAGATGAGAATCAGCCCCAGCATTTT. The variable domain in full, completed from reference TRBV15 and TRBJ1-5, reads DAMVIQNPRYQVTQFGKPVTLSCSQTLNHNVMYWYQQKSSQAPKLLFHYYDKDFNNEADTPDNFQSRRPNTSFCFLDIRSPGLGDTAMYLCATSRDENQPQHFGDGTRLSIL.

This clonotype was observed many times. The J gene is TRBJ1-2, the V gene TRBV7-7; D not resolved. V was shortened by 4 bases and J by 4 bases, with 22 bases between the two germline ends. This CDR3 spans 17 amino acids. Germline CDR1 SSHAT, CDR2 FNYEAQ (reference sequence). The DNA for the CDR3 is TGTGCCAGCAGCTCGAATGATAAGTGCCGAAAGACCTATGGCTACACCTTC. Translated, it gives CASSSNDKCRKTYGYTF. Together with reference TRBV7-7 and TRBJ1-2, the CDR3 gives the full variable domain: GAGVSQSPRYKVTKRGQDVTLRCDPISSHATLYWYQQALGQGPEFLTYFNYEAQPDKSGLPSDRFSAERPEGSISTLTIQRTEQRDSAMYRCASSSNDKCRKTYGYTFGSGTRLTVV.

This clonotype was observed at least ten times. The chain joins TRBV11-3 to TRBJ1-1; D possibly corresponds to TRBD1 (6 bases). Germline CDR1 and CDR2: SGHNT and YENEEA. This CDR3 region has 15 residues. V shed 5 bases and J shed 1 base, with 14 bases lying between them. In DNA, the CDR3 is TGTGCCAGCAGCAAAGAACCGGGACAGAACACTGAAGCTTTCTTT. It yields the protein CASSKEPGQNTEAFF.

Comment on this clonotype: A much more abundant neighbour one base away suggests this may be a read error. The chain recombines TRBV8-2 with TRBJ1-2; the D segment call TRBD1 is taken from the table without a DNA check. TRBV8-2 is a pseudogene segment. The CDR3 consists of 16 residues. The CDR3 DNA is TGTGGCAGTTATGTCCGTGATAGCCGAAGGACCTATGGCTACACCTTC. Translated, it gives CGSYVRDSRRTYGYTF.

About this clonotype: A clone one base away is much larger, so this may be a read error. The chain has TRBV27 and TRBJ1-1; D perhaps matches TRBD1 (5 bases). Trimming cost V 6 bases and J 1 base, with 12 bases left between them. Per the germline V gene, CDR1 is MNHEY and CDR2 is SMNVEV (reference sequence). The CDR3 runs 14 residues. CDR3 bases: TGTGCCAGCAGGCCGGGACGGCCGAACACTGAAGCTTTCTTT. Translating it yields CASRPGRPNTEAFF.

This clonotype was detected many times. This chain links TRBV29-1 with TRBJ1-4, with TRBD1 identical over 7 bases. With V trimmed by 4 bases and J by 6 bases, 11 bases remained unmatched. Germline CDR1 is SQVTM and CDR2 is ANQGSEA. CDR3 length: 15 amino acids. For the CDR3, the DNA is TGCAGCGTTGCTGACAGGGTGGGGTGGGATGAAAAACTGTTTTTT. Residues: CSVADRVGWDEKLFF.

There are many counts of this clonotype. CDR3 protein: CASRPQGDEKLFF. CDR3 sequence (DNA): TGTGCCAGCAGACCACAGGGGGATGAAAAACTGTTTTTT. The chain joins TRBV6-6 to TRBJ1-4; 8 bases agree with TRBD1. V dropped 6 bases and J dropped 6; count of bases not matched to a gene: 3. Germline CDR1 MNHNY, CDR2 SVGAGI (reference sequence). CDR3 length: 13 residues.

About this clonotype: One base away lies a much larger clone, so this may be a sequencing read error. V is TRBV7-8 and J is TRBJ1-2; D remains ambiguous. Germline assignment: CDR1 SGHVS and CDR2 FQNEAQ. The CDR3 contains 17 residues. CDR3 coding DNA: TGTGTCAGCAGCGCGGTTAAGTTTACCCGAAAGACCTATGGCTACACCTTC. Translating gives CVSSAVKFTRKTYGYTF.

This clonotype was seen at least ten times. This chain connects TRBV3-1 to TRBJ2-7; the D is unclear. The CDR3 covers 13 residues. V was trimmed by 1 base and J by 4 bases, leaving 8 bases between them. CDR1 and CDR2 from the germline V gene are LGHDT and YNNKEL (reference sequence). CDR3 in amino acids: CASSQGLEYEQYF. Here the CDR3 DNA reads TGTGCCAGCAGCCAAGGCTTGGAGTACGAGCAGTACTTC.

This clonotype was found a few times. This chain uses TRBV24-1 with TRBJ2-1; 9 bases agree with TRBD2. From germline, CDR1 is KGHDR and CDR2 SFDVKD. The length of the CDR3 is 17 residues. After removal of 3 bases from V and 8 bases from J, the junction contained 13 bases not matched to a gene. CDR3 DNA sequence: TGTGCCACCAGTGATCTGGGGGCTGGCGGGAGGGTCCATGAGCAGTTCTTC. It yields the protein CATSDLGAGGRVHEQFF.

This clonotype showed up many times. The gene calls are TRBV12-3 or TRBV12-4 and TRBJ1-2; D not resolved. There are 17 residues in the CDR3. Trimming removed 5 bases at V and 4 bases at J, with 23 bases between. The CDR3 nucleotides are TGTGCCAGCAGTCGACTTAGCACAGCAGGAAAGACCTATGGCTACACCTTC. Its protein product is CASSRLSTAGKTYGYTF.

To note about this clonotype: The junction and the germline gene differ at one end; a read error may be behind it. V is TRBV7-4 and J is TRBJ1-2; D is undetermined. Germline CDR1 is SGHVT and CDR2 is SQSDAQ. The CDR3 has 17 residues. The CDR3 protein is CASSTICSARKTYSYTF. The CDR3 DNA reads TGTGCCAGCAGCACGATTTGTTCAGCTCGAAAGACCTATAGCTACACCTTC.

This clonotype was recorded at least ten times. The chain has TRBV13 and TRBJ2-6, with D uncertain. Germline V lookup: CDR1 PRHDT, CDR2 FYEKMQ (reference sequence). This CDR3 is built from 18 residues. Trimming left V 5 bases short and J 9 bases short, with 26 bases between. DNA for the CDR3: TGTGCCAGCAGCCCACTAAAGCTGAGTACAAAGTCGGGCAACGTCCTGACTTTC. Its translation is CASSPLKLSTKSGNVLTF.

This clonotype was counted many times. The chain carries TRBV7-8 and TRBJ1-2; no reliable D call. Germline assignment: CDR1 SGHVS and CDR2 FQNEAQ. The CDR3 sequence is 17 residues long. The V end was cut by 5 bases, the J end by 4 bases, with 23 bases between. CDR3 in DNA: TGTGCCAGCAGCGTACGGGCGTTTACCCGAAAGACCTATGGCTACACCTTC. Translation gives CASSVRAFTRKTYGYTF.

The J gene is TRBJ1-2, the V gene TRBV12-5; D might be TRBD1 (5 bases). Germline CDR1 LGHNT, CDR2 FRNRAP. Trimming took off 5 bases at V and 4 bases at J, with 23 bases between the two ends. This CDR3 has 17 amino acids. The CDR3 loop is CASGKRPLQGKTYGYTF. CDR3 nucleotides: TGTGCTAGTGGTAAGCGGCCTTTGCAGGGAAAGACCTATGGCTACACCTTC.

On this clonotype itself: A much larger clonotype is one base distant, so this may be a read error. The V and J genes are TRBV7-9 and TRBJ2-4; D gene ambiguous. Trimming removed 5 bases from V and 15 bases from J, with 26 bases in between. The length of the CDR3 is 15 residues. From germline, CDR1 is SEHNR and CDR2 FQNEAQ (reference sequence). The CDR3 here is CASSPSLFLPNERYF. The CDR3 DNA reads TGTGCCAGCAGCCCTTCGCTTTTCCTCCCCAACGAGCGGTACTTC.

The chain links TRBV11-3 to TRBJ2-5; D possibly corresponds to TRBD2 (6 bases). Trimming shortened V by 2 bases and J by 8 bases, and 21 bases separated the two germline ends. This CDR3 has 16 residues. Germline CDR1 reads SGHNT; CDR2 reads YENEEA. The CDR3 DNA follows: TGTGCCAGCAGCTTATGGAGGGCTTTTTCTGTGTATACCCAGTACTTC. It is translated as CASSLWRAFSVYTQYF.

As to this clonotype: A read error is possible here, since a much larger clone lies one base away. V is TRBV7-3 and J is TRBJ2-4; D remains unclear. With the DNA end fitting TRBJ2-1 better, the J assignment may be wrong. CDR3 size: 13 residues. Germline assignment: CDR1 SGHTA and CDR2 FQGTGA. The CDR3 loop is CASSLTEFTVQFF. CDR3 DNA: TGTGCCAGCAGCTTAACTGAGTTCACTGTGCAGTTCTTC.

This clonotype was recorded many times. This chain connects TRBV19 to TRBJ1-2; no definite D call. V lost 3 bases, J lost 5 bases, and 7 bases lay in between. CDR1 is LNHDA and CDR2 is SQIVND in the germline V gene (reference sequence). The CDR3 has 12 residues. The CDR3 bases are TGTGCCAGTAGTATCGATAGATATGGCTACACCTTC. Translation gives CASSIDRYGYTF. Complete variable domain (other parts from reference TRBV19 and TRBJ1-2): DGGITQSPKYLFRKEGQNVTLSCEQNLNHDAMYWYRQDPGQGLRLIYYSQIVNDFQKGDIAEGYSVSREKKESFPLTVTSAQKNPTAFYLCASSIDRYGYTFGSGTRLTVV.